This TCR beta chain is from a study of cytomegalovirus exposure and HLA in healthy donors. After removal of 4 bases from V and 1 base from J, the junction contained 7 bases not matched to a gene. Germline V gene lookup returns CDR1 SGHDT and CDR2 YYEEEE. The CDR3 length is 17 residues. The PCR used 60 Vbeta and 13 Jbeta primers. Method: immunoSEQ multiplex PCR; TCRdb's copy keeps in-frame clones and lacks some. This repertoire shows roughly 160,000 clones, 70% to 80% found once; its top ten account for roughly 2%. This clonotype was sampled from a man in his fifties in good health and CMV-seropositive. The sample comprised PBMCs. The V and J genes are TRBV5-6 and TRBJ1-6; 8 positions agree with TRBD1. CDR3 in DNA: TGTGCCAGCAGCAATACAGGGGGTGGGTCCTATAATTCACCCCTCCACTTT. It codes for CASSNTGGGSYNSPLHF.